This T cell receptor (beta chain) derives from a study of blood T cell repertoires in COVID-19. Across the study: Sources were T cells, B-cell-depleted T cells, or PBMCs; the material itself was cDNA or gDNA.

In this sample, this clone turned up once. The CDR3 runs 16 residues. Trimming cost V 4 bases and J 4 bases, with 22 bases left between them. Germline lookup yields CDR1 SQVTM and CDR2 ANQGSEA. Original data processing: Amplified reference gene primers provided the basis for estimating nucleated cell counts. Measured with immunoSEQ multiplex PCR; TCRdb has only the in-frame clones, and not every one. V, J and clone size reflect that table, while D and trimming were determined from the DNA. The data show 150,000 to 200,000 clones, with 70% to 90% seen just once and approximately 2.7% held by the top ten.

The TCR sequence derives from a man aged 35 to 55 with active or convalescent COVID-19. The V gene is TRBV29-1, the J gene TRBJ1-2; the D gene is possibly TRBD1 (6 bases). Sequenced material: peripheral blood. Here the CDR3 reads CSVGSRGGEGTYGYTF. CDR3 coding DNA: TGCAGCGTTGGGAGCAGGGGAGGGGAAGGCACCTATGGCTACACCTTC.